The 10 T cell receptor beta chains in this list originate from one sample, sequenced in a study of CD8+ T cells in alopecia areata (dated by TCRdb to 2016 to 2019). Library construction relied on the immunoSEQ multiplex PCR assay. For TCR sequencing, RNA was extracted from every sample and reverse transcribed into cDNA to serve as template. TCRdb's version of the immuneACCESS table is confined to in-frame rearrangements and falls short of the full clone set. An unresolved V gene accounts for under half of the shortfall where checked; the remainder is of unknown origin. The table for this sample lists over 85,000 clones; about 64% of them were counted only once. The top ten constitute roughly 16% of the sample. Explained via the paper, the time point label denotes: around 4 weeks on oral tofacitinib. The treatment or condition label corresponds to: oral pan-JAK inhibitor, 5-10 mg twice daily. Sequences were derived from CD8+ T cells sorted from blood, sampled at week 4, from a patient treated with tofacitinib. These receptor sequences come from a human donor with alopecia areata.

The table lists this clone with a count of one. J is TRBJ2-7 and V is TRBV27; the match to TRBD2 covers 10 bases. The V gene end was trimmed by 5 bases and the J gene end by 2 bases; junction bases not matched to a gene: 6. Germline assignment: CDR1 MNHEY and CDR2 SMNVEV (reference sequence). The CDR3 runs 15 residues. The CDR3 nucleotides read TGTGCCAGCAGTCCCTCTAGCGGGAGAGCCTACGAGCAGTACTTC. Translated: CASSPSSGRAYEQYF.

The chain is built from TRBV30 and TRBJ1-1; no reliable D call. The CDR3 length is 10 residues. V shed 0 bases and J shed 11 bases, with 7 bases lying between them. Germline V gives CDR1 GTSNPN, CDR2 SVGIG (reference sequence). The CDR3 DNA follows: TGTGCCTGGAGTGTACTGGAGGCTTTCTTT. It specifies CAWSVLEAFF.

This clone occurred a few times. The V and J genes are TRBV7-9 and TRBJ1-6; D unclear. V lost 3 bases to trimming and J lost 7 bases, with 10 bases between them. The CDR3 has 14 residues. Germline V gene sequence: CDR1 SEHNR, CDR2 FQNEAQ (reference sequence). The CDR3 sequence: CASSLGAFNSPLHF. The DNA of the CDR3 is TGTGCCAGCAGCTTGGGAGCTTTCAATTCACCCCTCCACTTT.

This clone was counted a few times. The chain links TRBV10-3 to TRBJ2-3; D is uncertain. CDR3 size: 10 residues. Germline lookup yields CDR1 ENHRY and CDR2 SYGVKD. V was pared by 6 bases and J by 4 bases, with 2 bases between. Here the CDR3 DNA reads TGTGCCATCAGGTCAGATACGCAGTATTTT. Protein product: CAIRSDTQYF.

This rearrangement joins TRBV10-3 to TRBJ2-5; possibly TRBD1 for D (5 bases). The CDR3 consists of 12 residues. Germline-derived CDR1 and CDR2 are ENHRY and SYGVKD. The V end was cut by 6 bases, the J end by 1 base, with 6 bases between. For the CDR3, the DNA is TGTGCCATCAGGGGGCCCCAAGAGACCCAGTACTTC. Amino acids: CAIRGPQETQYF.

The chain has TRBV6-1 and TRBJ2-7, with D maybe TRBD1 (6 bases). This CDR3 region has 15 residues. Trimming stripped 4 bases from V and 5 bases from J, with 18 bases between. Germline V gives CDR1 MNHNS, CDR2 SASEGT. The CDR3 region has the DNA TGTGCCAGCAGTGTCCCAGGGGATTACCGTGACGAGCAGTACTTC. This translates into CASSVPGDYRDEQYF.

This clone was counted only a few times. V and J are TRBV6-5 and TRBJ1-1; D remains unclear. This CDR3 contains 14 residues. V shed 6 bases and J shed 6 bases, with 17 bases lying between them. Germline values: CDR1 MNHEY, CDR2 SVGAGI. The chain's CDR3 is CASRVLGELAEAFF. Here the CDR3 DNA reads TGTGCCAGCAGAGTTCTCGGGGAACTCGCTGAAGCTTTCTTT.

This clone was found once. The chain joins TRBV5-1 to TRBJ1-1; D is unresolved. Trimming cost V 6 bases and J 1 base, with 13 bases left between them. This CDR3 has 14 residues. Germline V CDR1 and CDR2: SGHRS, YFSETQ. CDR3 in DNA: TGCGCCAGCAATGATCTGGACCCGAACACTGAAGCTTTCTTT. It is translated as CASNDLDPNTEAFF. Based on the CDR3 plus reference TRBV5-1 and TRBJ1-1, the full variable domain is KAGVTQTPRYLIKTRGQQVTLSCSPISGHRSVSWYQQTPGQGLQFLFEYFSETQRNKGNFPGRFSGRQFSNSRSEMNVSTLELGDSALYLCASNDLDPNTEAFFGQGTRLTVV.

The chain couples TRBV18 to TRBJ1-2; a possible D gene is TRBD1 (5 bases). With 5 bases removed from V and 3 bases from J, the gap between germline ends came to 16 bases. CDR1 and CDR2 (germline): KGHSH, LQKENI. The CDR3 contains 15 residues. The CDR3 here is CASSATAMIDYGYTF. The DNA for the CDR3 is TGTGCCAGCTCAGCGACAGCCATGATCGACTATGGCTACACCTTC. Drawing the rest from reference TRBV18 and TRBJ1-2, the complete variable domain is NAGVMQNPRHLVRRRGQEARLRCSPMKGHSHVYWYRQLPEEGLKFMVYLQKENIIDESGMPKERFSAEFPKEGPSILRIQQVVRGDSAAYFCASSATAMIDYGYTFGSGTRLTVV.

This clone was seen more than once but under ten times. The chain recombines TRBV7-2 with TRBJ2-7; perhaps TRBD2 as D (6 bases). The CDR3 is made up of 14 amino acids. V lost 2 bases and J lost 2, with 10 bases in between. CDR1 is SGHTA, CDR2 FQGNSA, per germline. This CDR3 reads CASSLSGPPYEQYF. For the CDR3, the DNA is TGTGCCAGCAGCTTAAGCGGGCCTCCCTACGAGCAGTACTTC.